These 28 T cell receptor beta chains were sequenced from one sample in a study of shared clonotypes between healthy human individuals. Some clones are missing from TCRdb's copy, which holds only in-frame ones; the method was immunoSEQ multiplex PCR. Of around 600,000 clones listed, 95% to 98% are singletons. Specimen: naive CD4+ T cells sorted from blood. Subset: CD45RA+ positively selected. The receptors derive from a woman in her 30s in good health.

The chain combines TRBV6-1 with TRBJ1-2; D may be TRBD1 (5 bases). Germline CDR1 reads MNHNS; CDR2 reads SASEGT. CDR3 size: 13 residues. V was pared by 6 bases and J by 8 bases, with 16 bases between. CDR3 DNA sequence: TGTGCCAGCAGCACGTGGGGGGTGGGCGGCTACACCTTC. It codes for CASSTWGVGGYTF.

The genes are TRBV27 and TRBJ2-7; D could derive from TRBD1 or TRBD2 (6 bases each). The length of the CDR3 is 14 residues. The germline V gene has CDR1 MNHEY and CDR2 SMNVEV (reference sequence). V was trimmed by 5 bases and J by 4 bases, leaving 15 bases between them. CDR3 coding DNA: TGTGCCAGCAGTCACGAGTCGGGGGCTTACGAGCAGTACTTC. It codes for CASSHESGAYEQYF.

The V gene is TRBV5-1, the J gene TRBJ2-2, with 16 bases matching TRBD2. Germline V CDR1 and CDR2: SGHRS, YFSETQ. This CDR3 comprises 18 residues. Trimming at V came to 4 bases and at J to 1 base, leaving 4 bases not matched to a gene. Here the CDR3 reads CASSRGLAGGQNTGELFF. The CDR3 DNA sequence: TGCGCCAGCAGCCGGGGACTAGCGGGAGGGCAGAACACCGGGGAGCTGTTTTTT. The full variable domain, its missing parts supplied by reference TRBV5-1 and TRBJ2-2, is KAGVTQTPRYLIKTRGQQVTLSCSPISGHRSVSWYQQTPGQGLQFLFEYFSETQRNKGNFPGRFSGRQFSNSRSEMNVSTLELGDSALYLCASSRGLAGGQNTGELFFGEGSRLTVL.

This chain connects TRBV19 to TRBJ2-7; D is perhaps TRBD1 or TRBD2 (6 bases each). There are 13 residues in the CDR3. V was clipped by 3 bases and J by 4 bases, with 10 bases between them. Germline V gene data show CDR1 as LNHDA and CDR2 as SQIVND (reference sequence). CDR3 sequence (DNA): TGTGCCAGTAGTATCCGGGGGCAATACGAGCAGTACTTC. It translates to CASSIRGQYEQYF.

The chain is built from TRBV2 and TRBJ2-3, with D unresolved. Deletions cut 5 bases from V and 6 bases from J, with 9 bases between. CDR1 and CDR2 (germline): SNHLY, FYNNEI. CDR3 length: 12 amino acids. The CDR3 loop is CASSWTLDTQYF. DNA of the CDR3: TGTGCCAGCAGTTGGACCCTTGATACGCAGTATTTT.

J is TRBJ2-7 and V is TRBV7-8, with D possibly matching TRBD1 (6 bases). The CDR3 length is 14 residues. Germline loops: CDR1 SGHVS, CDR2 FQNEAQ. Trimming cost V 3 bases and J 4 bases, with 13 bases left between them. CDR3 DNA sequence: TGTGCCAGCAGCTTGACGCGGACAGATTACGAGCAGTACTTC. Translation: CASSLTRTDYEQYF.

Worth noting for this clone: Other DNA sequences from this sample encode an identical CDR3 as well. The chain is built from TRBV7-9 and TRBJ2-7, with D possibly matching TRBD1 (6 bases). The CDR3 length is 13 residues. Deletions cut 5 bases from V and 3 bases from J, with 11 bases between. Per the germline V gene, CDR1 is SEHNR and CDR2 is FQNEAQ (reference sequence). The CDR3 protein is CASSPRTVYEQYF. The CDR3 DNA is TGTGCCAGCAGCCCCCGGACAGTCTACGAGCAGTACTTC.

CDR3 protein: CASSGREALSEQFF. CDR3 bases: TGTGCCAGCAGTGGTCGAGAGGCATTAAGTGAGCAGTTCTTC. The chain links TRBV25-1 to TRBJ2-1; the D is unclear. Germline CDR1 and CDR2: MGHDK and SYGVNS. The CDR3 covers 14 residues. The ends were cut back, 4 bases at V and 9 bases at J, with 16 bases in the middle.

The J gene is TRBJ2-1, the V gene TRBV4-2; a possible D gene is TRBD1 (5 bases). V was shortened by 0 bases and J by 2 bases, with 14 bases between the two germline ends. This CDR3 has 17 residues. Germline V CDR1 and CDR2: LGHNA, YNFKEQ. Here the CDR3 reads CASSQEGRGKTYNEQFF. In DNA form, the CDR3 reads TGTGCCAGCAGCCAAGAGGGGCGAGGAAAGACCTACAATGAGCAGTTCTTC.

This sequence joins TRBV27 and TRBJ2-2; 7 positions match TRBD2. Germline assignment: CDR1 MNHEY and CDR2 SMNVEV (reference sequence). The CDR3 contains 13 residues. The J segment lost 6 bases and the V segment lost 6 bases, leaving 4 bases of the junction unmatched. The CDR3 protein is CASRLTSAGELFF. Written as DNA, the CDR3 is TGTGCCAGCAGACTTACTAGCGCCGGGGAGCTGTTTTTT.

This clone occurred once. This rearrangement joins TRBV11-2 to TRBJ2-1, with no clear D. The V end lost 3 bases, the J end lost 0 bases, and 15 bases lay between the germline ends. This CDR3 contains 17 residues. Per the germline V gene, CDR1 is SGHAT and CDR2 is FQNNGV. The CDR3 here is CASSFSLLLPSYNEQFF. DNA for the CDR3: TGTGCCAGCAGCTTTTCCCTGCTCCTACCCTCCTACAATGAGCAGTTCTTC.

This chain's CDR3 is CASSRDGTGRNYGYTF. The CDR3 DNA reads as TGTGCCAGTAGTCGAGATGGGACAGGGAGAAACTATGGCTACACCTTC. The V and J genes are TRBV19 and TRBJ1-2; 9 nucleotides match TRBD1. This CDR3 contains 16 residues. CDR1 and CDR2 (germline): LNHDA, SQIVND (reference sequence). V lost 5 bases to trimming and J lost 2 bases; unmatched junction nucleotides: 9.

The chain couples TRBV28 to TRBJ2-7, with D possibly matching TRBD2 (6 bases). Germline loops: CDR1 MDHEN, CDR2 SYDVKM. V lost 6 bases to trimming and J lost 3 bases, with 12 bases between them. This CDR3 contains 13 residues. The chain's CDR3 is CASRASAYYEQYF. CDR3 bases: TGTGCCAGCAGGGCTAGCGCCTACTACGAGCAGTACTTC.

The V gene is TRBV5-1, the J gene TRBJ2-2; D unclear. V was cut by 4 bases and J by 2 bases, with 9 bases left in between. The CDR3 sequence is 14 residues long. The germline CDR1 and CDR2 sequences are SGHRS and YFSETQ. The CDR3 DNA reads TGCGCCAGCAGCCGCCCGGACAACACCGGGGAGCTGTTTTTT. Protein: CASSRPDNTGELFF.

The V call is TRBV21-1, the J call TRBJ2-7. TRBV21-1 is listed as a pseudogene. There are 11 residues in the CDR3. CDR3 coding DNA: TGTGCCAGCAGTAGGGCCTACGAGCAGTACTTC. Protein product: CASSRAYEQYF.

The chain carries TRBV19 and TRBJ1-4; unclear D gene. The CDR3 has 15 amino acids. Germline CDR1 LNHDA, CDR2 SQIVND (reference sequence). V lost 2 bases to trimming and J lost 8 bases, with 15 bases between them. The CDR3 coding sequence is TGTGCCAGTAGTATAAATGGAAGGGAAACGGAAAAACTGTTTTTT. As protein: CASSINGRETEKLFF.

The chain employs TRBV2 and TRBJ1-2; 7 positions match TRBD1. CDR1 SNHLY and CDR2 FYNNEI come from the germline V gene. CDR3 length: 17 amino acids. J lost 4 bases, V lost 4 bases, and 15 bases had no gene match. The CDR3 sequence is CASSGGDRAKGFYGYTF. CDR3 DNA sequence: TGTGCCAGCAGTGGGGGAGACAGGGCTAAGGGCTTCTATGGCTACACCTTC.

DNA of the CDR3: TGTGCCAGTAGTATGTCGGGACTAGCGGGAAGTCGTACAGATACGCAGTATTTT. Translation: CASSMSGLAGSRTDTQYF. The chain couples TRBV19 to TRBJ2-3; 13 bases map to TRBD2. With V trimmed by 3 bases and J by 3 bases, 9 bases remained unmatched. Germline CDR1 LNHDA, CDR2 SQIVND (reference sequence). The CDR3 has 18 residues.

This CDR3 reads CATSRGGISYEQYF. DNA for the CDR3: TGTGCCACCAGCAGAGGGGGGATCTCCTACGAGCAGTACTTC. The V call is TRBV15, the J call TRBJ2-7; D may be TRBD1 or TRBD2 (5 bases each). V lost 1 base to trimming and J lost 0 bases, with 7 bases between them. Germline assignment: CDR1 LNHNV and CDR2 YYDKDF (reference sequence). The CDR3 sequence is 14 residues long.

The chain couples TRBV27 to TRBJ2-1, with 11 bases identical to TRBD2. Per germline, CDR1 MNHEY and CDR2 SMNVEV (reference sequence). CDR3 length: 15 amino acids. The J segment lost 5 bases and the V segment lost 4 bases, leaving 4 bases of the junction unmatched. This CDR3 reads CASSSGLAGHNEQFF. As DNA, the CDR3 is TGTGCCAGCAGTTCAGGACTAGCGGGCCACAATGAGCAGTTCTTC.

V usage is TRBV29-1 and J usage is TRBJ2-3; possible D gene TRBD2, 6 bases. Germline CDR1 reads SQVTM; CDR2 reads ANQGSEA. Trimming took 6 bases from V and 9 from J, leaving 22 bases between them. The CDR3 covers 14 residues. As DNA, the CDR3 is TGCAGCGTCGGAGGGACGGTAATAGGTGGGACGCAGTATTTT. Protein: CSVGGTVIGGTQYF.

The CDR3 here is CASRTGTPSGSTDTQYF. DNA for the CDR3: TGTGCCAGCAGAACCGGGACCCCGAGCGGTAGCACAGATACGCAGTATTTT. The chain recombines TRBV2 with TRBJ2-3; either TRBD1 or TRBD2 may fit D (5 bases each). The CDR3 covers 17 residues. Between the trimmed V and J ends, which lost 6 bases and 0 bases, there was a span of 19 bases. Germline V gene data show CDR1 as SNHLY and CDR2 as FYNNEI. The full variable domain, completed using reference TRBV2 and TRBJ2-3, is EPEVTQTPSHQVTQMGQEVILRCVPISNHLYFYWYRQILGQKVEFLVSFYNNEISEKSEIFDDQFSVERPDGSNFTLKIRSTKLEDSAMYFCASRTGTPSGSTDTQYFGPGTRLTVL.

J is TRBJ2-3 and V is TRBV7-9; D ambiguous. Germline loops: CDR1 SEHNR, CDR2 FQNEAQ (reference sequence). V was cut by 3 bases and J by 6 bases, with 13 bases left in between. This CDR3 is built from 14 residues. The CDR3 DNA reads TGTGCCAGCAGCTTCTTACCGTCGGGCGATACGCAGTATTTT. It codes for CASSFLPSGDTQYF. The variable domain in full, with the rest retrieved from reference TRBV7-9 and TRBJ2-3, is DTGVSQNPRHKITKRGQNVTFRCDPISEHNRLYWYRQTLGQGPEFLTYFQNEAQLEKSRLLSDRFSAERPKGSFSTLEIQRTEQGDSAMYLCASSFLPSGDTQYFGPGTRLTVL.

V usage is TRBV7-3 and J usage is TRBJ2-5; no clear D gene. The V gene's germline CDR1 is SGHTA and CDR2 FQGTGA. CDR3 length: 14 residues. Trimming took 3 bases from V and 4 from J, leaving 12 bases between them. DNA of the CDR3: TGTGCCAGCAGCTTTGGCCGGGTAGGAGAGACCCAGTACTTC. Translating it yields CASSFGRVGETQYF.

The chain carries TRBV4-1 and TRBJ1-3; D uncertain. V was pared by 1 base and J by 4 bases, with 17 bases between. CDR3 length: 17 amino acids. Germline values: CDR1 MGHRA, CDR2 YSYEKL. The CDR3 loop is CASSQVYSPYFGNTIYF. The CDR3 DNA sequence: TGCGCCAGCAGCCAAGTTTATTCACCCTACTTCGGAAACACCATATATTTT.

The chain recombines TRBV7-9 with TRBJ1-2; the D gene is possibly TRBD1 (6 bases). CDR3 size: 15 residues. Deletions cut 1 base from V and 1 base from J, with 10 bases between. Germline V CDR1 and CDR2: SEHNR, FQNEAQ (reference sequence). The CDR3 DNA is TGTGCCAGCAGCTTAGTAGGGGGAATTAACTATGGCTACACCTTC. Translated: CASSLVGGINYGYTF.

The rearrangement joins TRBV28 to TRBJ1-2; possible D gene TRBD1, 6 bases. The CDR3 extends over 15 amino acids. The ends were cut back, 3 bases at V and 3 bases at J, with 14 bases in the middle. Germline V gene lookup returns CDR1 MDHEN and CDR2 SYDVKM. This chain's CDR3 is CASSFPGAEYYGYTF. Written as DNA, the CDR3 is TGTGCCAGCAGTTTCCCAGGGGCGGAGTACTATGGCTACACCTTC.

The chain couples TRBV7-2 to TRBJ2-7, with 10 bases matching TRBD2. The V gene's germline CDR1 is SGHTA and CDR2 FQGNSA. CDR3 length equals 13 residues. Germline trimming cut 5 bases from V and 2 bases from J; bases unmatched to any gene: 0. CDR3 in amino acids: CASSSGRAYEQYF. CDR3 bases: TGTGCCAGCAGCAGCGGGAGGGCCTACGAGCAGTACTTC.